Sequencing of this TCR beta chain was carried out in a study of OX40 agonist ivuxolimab in advanced cancers. General notes on the study: The costimulatory receptor OX40 (CD134) was targeted by ivuxolimab, a fully human IgG2 agonistic monoclonal antibody. Intravenous ivuxolimab was administered to patients every 2 weeks at six dose levels: 0.01, 0.1, 0.3, 1.5, 3 and 10 mg/kg. Among the 52 dose-escalation patients, about 20 had hepatocellular carcinoma, some 15 melanoma, 9 renal cell carcinoma and 9 head and neck cancer. The dose-escalation cohort was 80% to 90% male with a mean age of about 60 years, ranging from roughly 20 to 85. Patients were allowed to have had prior anti-PD-1, anti-PD-L1 or anti-CTLA-4 therapy, and 30% to 50% of the dose-escalation patients had previously received checkpoint inhibitors. Partial responses were achieved by three dose-escalation patients, of whom one had hepatocellular carcinoma and two had cutaneous melanoma. The point of sequencing TCRbeta in the periphery was to test whether ivuxolimab changed TCR sequence diversity and drove clonal T-cell expansion. The paper describes the monotherapy dose-escalation part (N of about 57 patients) of the phase I trial of ivuxolimab.

For CDR1 and CDR2, the germline V gene lists SGHVS and FQNEAQ. V is pared back by 3 bases and J by 1 base, with 7 bases lying between the germline termini. The CDR3 has 14 amino acids, counting the end cysteine and phenylalanine. Only the CDR3 portion is preserved as DNA: 42 bases, with reading frame beginning at the first base. The trial excluded patients who had a history of autoimmune disease or who were on systemic immunosuppression. In every dose cohort, peripheral blood was drawn for TCR sequencing at baseline, cycle 4 day 1, and cycle 7 day 1. The samples were taken from a phase I, first-in-human, multicenter, open-label dose-escalation trial of ivuxolimab. Adults with locally advanced or metastatic head and neck squamous cell, hepatocellular, melanoma or renal cell carcinoma were enrolled in the trial. Before TCR sequencing, CD4+ and CD8+ T cells were separately sorted from peripheral blood.

A remark on this clone: Its antigen is currently not known. The input lacks base qualities; no much larger clone sits a single base away.

Study-wide findings and limitations: Low levels of normalized T-cell clonal expansion were also seen in some nonresponding patients. The antigen specificity of the clonally expanded peripheral T cells was not determined. At doses of 0.1 to 3.0 mg/kg, clonal expansion of both CD4+ and CD8+ blood T cells was observed from baseline to week 6. Partial responders in the 0.1-3.0 mg/kg groups had among the lowest normalized peripheral clonal expansion, especially among CD8+ T cells. After ivuxolimab, more expanded clones were found on average in CD8+ T cells than in CD4+ T cells.

Genomic DNA was extracted from sorted cells for sequencing of the TCRbeta CDR3 region. The immunoSEQ Assay was used to sequence the TCRbeta CDR3 regions. TCRdb holds this immuneACCESS table with in-frame rearrangements only. Some clones are missing; in checked studies, unresolved V genes explain under half, and the rest has no known cause. The sample records around 77,000 clones, about 92% of which are singletons. The ten largest clones represent 4% to 5.5% of the sample. The V and J segments used are TRBV7-8 and TRBJ2-1; the D gene identity is not certain. The sequenced sample was CD4+ or CD8+ T cells sorted from blood, obtained in a trial of the OX40 agonist ivuxolimab. The receptor comes from an adult with an advanced solid tumor such as melanoma, head and neck, liver or kidney cancer. The DNA reads as follows: TGTGCCAGCAGCTTTGGCTCTTCCTACAATGAGCAGTTCTTC. The encoded protein is CASSFGSSYNEQFF.